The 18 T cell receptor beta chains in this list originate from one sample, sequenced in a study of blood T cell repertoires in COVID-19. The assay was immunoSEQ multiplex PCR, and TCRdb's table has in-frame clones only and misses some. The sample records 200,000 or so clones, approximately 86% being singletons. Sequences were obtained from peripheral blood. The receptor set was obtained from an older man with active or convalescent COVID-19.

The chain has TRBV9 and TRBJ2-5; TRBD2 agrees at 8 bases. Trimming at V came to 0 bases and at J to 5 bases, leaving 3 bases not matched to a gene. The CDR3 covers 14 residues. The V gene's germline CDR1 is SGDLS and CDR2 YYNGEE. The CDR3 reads CASSVGPSGETQYF. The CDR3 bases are TGTGCCAGCAGCGTAGGACCTAGCGGGGAGACCCAGTACTTC. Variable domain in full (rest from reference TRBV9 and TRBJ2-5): DSGVTQTPKHLITATGQRVTLRCSPRSGDLSVYWYQQSLDQGLQFLIQYYNGEERAKGNILERFSAQQFPDLHSELNLSSLELGDSALYFCASSVGPSGETQYFGPGTRLLVL.

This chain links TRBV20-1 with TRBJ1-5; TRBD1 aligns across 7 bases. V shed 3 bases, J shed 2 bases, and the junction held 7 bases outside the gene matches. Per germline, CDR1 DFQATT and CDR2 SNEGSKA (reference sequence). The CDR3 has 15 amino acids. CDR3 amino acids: CSASQGVEGNQPQHF. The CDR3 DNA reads TGCAGTGCTAGTCAGGGGGTGGAGGGCAATCAGCCCCAGCATTTT.

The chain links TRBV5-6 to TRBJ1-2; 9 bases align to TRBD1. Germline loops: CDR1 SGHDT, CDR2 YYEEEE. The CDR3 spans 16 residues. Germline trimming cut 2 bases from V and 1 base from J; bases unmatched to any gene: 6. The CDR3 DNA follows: TGTGCCAGCAGCTTTTTGCGGGACAGGGTTAACTATGGCTACACCTTC. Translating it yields CASSFLRDRVNYGYTF. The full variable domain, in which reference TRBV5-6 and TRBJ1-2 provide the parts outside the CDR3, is DAGVTQSPTHLIKTRGQQVTLRCSPKSGHDTVSWYQQALGQGPQFIFQYYEEEERQRGNFPDRFSGHQFPNYSSELNVNALLLGDSALYLCASSFLRDRVNYGYTFGSGTRLTVV.

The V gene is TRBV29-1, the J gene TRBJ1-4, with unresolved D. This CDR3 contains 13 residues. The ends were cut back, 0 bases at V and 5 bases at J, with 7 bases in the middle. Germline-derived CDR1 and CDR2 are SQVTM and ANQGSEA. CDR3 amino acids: CSVEDRLNEKLFF. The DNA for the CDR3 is TGCAGCGTTGAAGATCGTCTAAATGAAAAACTGTTTTTT.

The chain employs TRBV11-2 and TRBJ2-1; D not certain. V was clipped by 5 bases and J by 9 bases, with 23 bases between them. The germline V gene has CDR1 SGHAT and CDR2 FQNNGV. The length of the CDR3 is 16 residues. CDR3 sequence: CASSPTPLGPLPEQFF. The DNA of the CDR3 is TGTGCCAGCAGCCCCACCCCGCTAGGCCCCCTTCCTGAGCAGTTCTTC.

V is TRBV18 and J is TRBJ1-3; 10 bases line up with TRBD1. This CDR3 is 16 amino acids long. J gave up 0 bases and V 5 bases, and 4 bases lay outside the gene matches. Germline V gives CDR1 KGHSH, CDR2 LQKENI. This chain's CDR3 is CASSAGTGASGNTIYF. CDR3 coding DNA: TGTGCCAGCTCAGCCGGGACAGGGGCCTCTGGAAACACCATATATTTT.

The CDR3 is CASSGIGTHYEQYF. CDR3 in DNA: TGTGCCAGCAGCGGTATCGGGACACACTACGAGCAGTACTTC. The V gene is TRBV13, the J gene TRBJ2-7; D may be TRBD1 (6 bases). Germline-derived CDR1 and CDR2 are PRHDT and FYEKMQ (reference sequence). The V end lost 5 bases, the J end lost 3 bases, and 14 bases lay between the germline ends. This CDR3 region has 14 residues.

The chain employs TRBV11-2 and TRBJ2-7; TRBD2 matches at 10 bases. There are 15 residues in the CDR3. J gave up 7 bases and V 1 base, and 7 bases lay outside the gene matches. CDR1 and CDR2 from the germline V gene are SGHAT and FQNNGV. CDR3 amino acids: CASSLVLAGVWEQYF. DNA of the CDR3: TGTGCCAGCAGCTTAGTGCTAGCGGGAGTATGGGAGCAGTACTTC.

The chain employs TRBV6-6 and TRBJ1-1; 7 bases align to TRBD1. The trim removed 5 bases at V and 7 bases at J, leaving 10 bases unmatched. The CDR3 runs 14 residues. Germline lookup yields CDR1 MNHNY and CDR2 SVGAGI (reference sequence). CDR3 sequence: CASSDLARQGEAFF. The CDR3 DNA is TGTGCCAGCAGTGACCTAGCCCGACAGGGTGAAGCTTTCTTT.

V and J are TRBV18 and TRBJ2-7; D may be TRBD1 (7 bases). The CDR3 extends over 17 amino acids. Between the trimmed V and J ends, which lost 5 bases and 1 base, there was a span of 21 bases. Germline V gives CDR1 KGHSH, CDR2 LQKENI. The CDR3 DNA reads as TGTGCCAGCTCAGGACCCAGGGGGGCAACGGTTTCCTACGAGCAGTACTTC. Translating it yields CASSGPRGATVSYEQYF.

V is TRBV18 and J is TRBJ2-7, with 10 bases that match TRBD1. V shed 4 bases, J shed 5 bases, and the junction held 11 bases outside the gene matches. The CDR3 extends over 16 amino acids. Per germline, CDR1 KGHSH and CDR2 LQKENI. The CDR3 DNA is TGTGCCAGCTCACAACCGATCGGGACAGGGGCCAACGAGCAGTACTTC. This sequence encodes CASSQPIGTGANEQYF.

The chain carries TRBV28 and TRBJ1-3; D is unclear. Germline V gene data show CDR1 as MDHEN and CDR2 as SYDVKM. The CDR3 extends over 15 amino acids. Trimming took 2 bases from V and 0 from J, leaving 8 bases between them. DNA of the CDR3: TGTGCCAGCAGTTTACGACTCAGCTCTGGAAACACCATATATTTT. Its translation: CASSLRLSSGNTIYF.

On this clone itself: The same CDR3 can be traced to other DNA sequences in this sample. CDR3 amino acids: CASSYSTDYGYTF. The CDR3 DNA sequence: TGTGCCAGCAGTTACTCGACTGACTATGGCTACACCTTC. This chain links TRBV6-5 with TRBJ1-2; D is unresolved. The CDR3 has 13 residues. From germline, CDR1 is MNHEY and CDR2 SVGAGI. Trimming shortened V by 0 bases and J by 3 bases, and 5 bases separated the two germline ends.

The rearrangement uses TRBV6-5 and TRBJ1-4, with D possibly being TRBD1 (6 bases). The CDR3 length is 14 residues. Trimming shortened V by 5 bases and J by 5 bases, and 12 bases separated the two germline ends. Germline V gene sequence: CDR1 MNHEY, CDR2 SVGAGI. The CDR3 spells CASSRTAQNEKLFF. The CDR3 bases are TGTGCCAGCAGTCGGACAGCTCAAAATGAAAAACTGTTTTTT.

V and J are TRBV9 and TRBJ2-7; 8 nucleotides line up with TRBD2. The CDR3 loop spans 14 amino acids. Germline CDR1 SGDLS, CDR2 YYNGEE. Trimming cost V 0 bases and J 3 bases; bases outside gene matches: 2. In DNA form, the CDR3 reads TGTGCCAGCAGCGTAGATGGGACTAGCTACGAGCAGTACTTC. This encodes CASSVDGTSYEQYF.

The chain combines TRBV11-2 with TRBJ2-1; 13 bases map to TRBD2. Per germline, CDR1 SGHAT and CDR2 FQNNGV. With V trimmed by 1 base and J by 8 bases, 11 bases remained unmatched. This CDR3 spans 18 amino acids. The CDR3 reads CASSLGGVGTSGVDEQFF. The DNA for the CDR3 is TGTGCCAGCAGCTTAGGAGGAGTGGGGACTAGCGGGGTGGATGAGCAGTTCTTC.

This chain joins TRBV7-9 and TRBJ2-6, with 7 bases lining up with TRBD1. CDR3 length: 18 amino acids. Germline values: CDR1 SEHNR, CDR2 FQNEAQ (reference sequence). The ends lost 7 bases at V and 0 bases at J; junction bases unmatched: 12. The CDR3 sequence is CASNRWTGKGSGANVLTF. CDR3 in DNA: TGTGCCAGCAACCGATGGACAGGAAAAGGCTCTGGGGCCAACGTCCTGACTTTC.

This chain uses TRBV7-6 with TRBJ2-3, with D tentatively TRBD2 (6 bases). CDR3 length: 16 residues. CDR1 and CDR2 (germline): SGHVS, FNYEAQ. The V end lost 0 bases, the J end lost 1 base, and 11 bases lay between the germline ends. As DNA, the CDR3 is TGTGCCAGCAGCTTAGCGGCGGGACTGGGCACAGATACGCAGTATTTT. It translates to CASSLAAGLGTDTQYF.